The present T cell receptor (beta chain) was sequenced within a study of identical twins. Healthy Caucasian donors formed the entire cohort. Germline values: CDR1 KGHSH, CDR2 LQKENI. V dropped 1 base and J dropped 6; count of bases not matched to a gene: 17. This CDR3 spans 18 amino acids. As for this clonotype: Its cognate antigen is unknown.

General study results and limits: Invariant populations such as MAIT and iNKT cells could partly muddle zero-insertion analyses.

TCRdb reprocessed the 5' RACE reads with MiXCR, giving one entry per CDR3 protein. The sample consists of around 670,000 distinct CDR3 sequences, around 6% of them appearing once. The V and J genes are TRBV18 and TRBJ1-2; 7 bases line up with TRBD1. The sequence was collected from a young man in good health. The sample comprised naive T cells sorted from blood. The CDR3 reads CASSPLGRGTGTENGYTF. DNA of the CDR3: TGTGCCAGCTCACCACTCGGAAGGGGAACTGGGACAGAGAATGGCTACACCTTC. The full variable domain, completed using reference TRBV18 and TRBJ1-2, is NAGVMQNPRHLVRRRGQEARLRCSPMKGHSHVYWYRQLPEEGLKFMVYLQKENIIDESGMPKERFSAEFPKEGPSILRIQQVVRGDSAAYFCASSPLGRGTGTENGYTFGSGTRLTVV.